This TCR beta chain is from a study of cytomegalovirus exposure and HLA in healthy donors. Points from the study as a whole: Earlier results showed most TCR beta V segments being productive about 87% or about 30% of the time. It is likely that the observed cluster of highly shared sequence variants was a sequencing artifact. A later analysis linked a missense DCLRE1C variant to TCR beta V- and J-gene trimming. Indistinguishability led to the exclusion of some V segments, TRBV6-2 and TRBV6-3 included.

A note on this clone: Its antigen is not known.

Researchers ran the PCR with 60 Vbeta and 13 Jbeta primers. Data came from immunoSEQ multiplex PCR; TCRdb stores just in-frame clones and leaves some out. The sample has around 36,000 clones, roughly 76% seen once. The germline V gene has CDR1 MDHEN and CDR2 SYDVKM. The CDR3 is made up of 15 amino acids. V lost 2 bases to trimming and J lost 0 bases, with 8 bases between them. The gene calls are TRBV28 and TRBJ1-5; no reliable D call. The receptor's source is a woman aged 40 to 50 in good health and CMV-seronegative. Sequenced: PBMCs. The DNA of the CDR3 is TGTGCCAGCAGTTTACCGGGGTTTAGCAATCAGCCCCAGCATTTT. Translating it yields CASSLPGFSNQPQHF.